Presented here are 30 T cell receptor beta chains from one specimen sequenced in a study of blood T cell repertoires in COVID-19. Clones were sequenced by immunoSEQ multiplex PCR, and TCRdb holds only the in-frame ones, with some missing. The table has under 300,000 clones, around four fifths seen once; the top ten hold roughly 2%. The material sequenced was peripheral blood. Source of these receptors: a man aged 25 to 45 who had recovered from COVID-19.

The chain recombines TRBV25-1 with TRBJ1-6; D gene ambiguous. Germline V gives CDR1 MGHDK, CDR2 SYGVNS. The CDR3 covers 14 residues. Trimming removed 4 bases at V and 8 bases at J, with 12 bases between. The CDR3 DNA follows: TGTGCCAGCAGTGCCCCGATCGGGGATTCACCCCTCCACTTT. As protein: CASSAPIGDSPLHF.

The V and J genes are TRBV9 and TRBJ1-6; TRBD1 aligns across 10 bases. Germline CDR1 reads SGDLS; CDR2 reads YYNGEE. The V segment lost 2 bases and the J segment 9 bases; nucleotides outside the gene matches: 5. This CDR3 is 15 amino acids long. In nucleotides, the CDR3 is TGTGCCAGCAGCGTGACGACAGGGGGCACTTCACCCCTCCACTTT. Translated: CASSVTTGGTSPLHF.

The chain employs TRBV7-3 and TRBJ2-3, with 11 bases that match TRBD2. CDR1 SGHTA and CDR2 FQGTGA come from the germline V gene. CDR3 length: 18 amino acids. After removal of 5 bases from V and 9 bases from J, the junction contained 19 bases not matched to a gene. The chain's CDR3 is CASSPEGQTGASGGTQYF. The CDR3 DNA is TGTGCCAGCAGCCCCGAGGGTCAAACGGGAGCTAGCGGGGGGACGCAGTATTTT.

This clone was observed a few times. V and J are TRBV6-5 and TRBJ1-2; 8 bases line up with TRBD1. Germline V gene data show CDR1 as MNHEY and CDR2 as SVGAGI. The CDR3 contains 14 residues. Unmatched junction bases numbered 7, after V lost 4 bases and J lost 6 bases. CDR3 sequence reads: CASSSGGDANGYTF. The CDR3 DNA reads TGTGCCAGCAGTTCAGGGGGCGATGCGAATGGCTACACCTTC.

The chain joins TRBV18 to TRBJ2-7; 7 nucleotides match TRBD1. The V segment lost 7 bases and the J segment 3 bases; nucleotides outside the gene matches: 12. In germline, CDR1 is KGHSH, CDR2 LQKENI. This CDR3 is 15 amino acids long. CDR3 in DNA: TGTGCCAGCTGCCGAGGGGGCGACTTTGGCTACGAGCAGTACTTC. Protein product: CASCRGGDFGYEQYF.

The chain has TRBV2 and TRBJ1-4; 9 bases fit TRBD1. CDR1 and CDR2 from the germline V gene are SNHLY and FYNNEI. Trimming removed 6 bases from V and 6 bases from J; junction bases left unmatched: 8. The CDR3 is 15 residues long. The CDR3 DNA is TGTGCCAGCAGCCAGGACAGGGGAGGTTATGAAAAACTGTTTTTT. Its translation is CASSQDRGGYEKLFF.

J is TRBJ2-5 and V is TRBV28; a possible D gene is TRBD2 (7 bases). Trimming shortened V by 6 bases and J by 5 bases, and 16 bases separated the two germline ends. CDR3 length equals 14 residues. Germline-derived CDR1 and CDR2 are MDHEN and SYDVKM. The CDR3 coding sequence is TGTGCCAGCAGGGACTGGGGGGGCTTGGAGACCCAGTACTTC. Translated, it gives CASRDWGGLETQYF.

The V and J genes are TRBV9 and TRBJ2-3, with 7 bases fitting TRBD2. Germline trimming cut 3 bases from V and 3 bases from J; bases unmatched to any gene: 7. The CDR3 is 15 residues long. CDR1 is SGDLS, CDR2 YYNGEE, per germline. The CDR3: CASSAQSGATDTQYF. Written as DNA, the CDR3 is TGTGCCAGCAGCGCCCAGAGCGGGGCAACAGATACGCAGTATTTT.

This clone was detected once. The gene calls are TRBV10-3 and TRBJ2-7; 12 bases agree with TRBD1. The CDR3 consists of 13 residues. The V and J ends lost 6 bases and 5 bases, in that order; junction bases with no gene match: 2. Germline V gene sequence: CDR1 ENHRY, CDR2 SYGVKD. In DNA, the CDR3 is TGTGCCATCAGGGGACAGGGGGCGGACGAGCAGTACTTC. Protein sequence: CAIRGQGADEQYF.

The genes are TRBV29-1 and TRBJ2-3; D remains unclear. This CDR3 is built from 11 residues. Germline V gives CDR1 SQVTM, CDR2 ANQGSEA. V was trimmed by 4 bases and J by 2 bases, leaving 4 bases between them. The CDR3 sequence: CSVVNTDTQYF. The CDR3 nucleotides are TGCAGCGTTGTCAACACAGATACGCAGTATTTT.

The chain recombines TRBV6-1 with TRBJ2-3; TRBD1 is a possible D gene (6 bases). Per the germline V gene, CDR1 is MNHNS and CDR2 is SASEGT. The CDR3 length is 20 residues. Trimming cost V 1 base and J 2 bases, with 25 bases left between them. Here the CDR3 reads CASSEVGQFFSAGVTDTQYF. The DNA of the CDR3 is TGTGCCAGCAGTGAAGTAGGACAGTTCTTTTCGGCCGGAGTCACAGATACGCAGTATTTT.

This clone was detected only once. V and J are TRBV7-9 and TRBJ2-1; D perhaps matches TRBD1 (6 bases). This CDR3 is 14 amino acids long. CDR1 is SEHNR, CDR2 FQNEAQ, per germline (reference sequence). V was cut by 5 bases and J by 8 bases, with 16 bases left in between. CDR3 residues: CASSPTGNFDEQFF. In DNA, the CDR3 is TGTGCCAGCAGCCCGACAGGAAACTTCGATGAGCAGTTCTTC.

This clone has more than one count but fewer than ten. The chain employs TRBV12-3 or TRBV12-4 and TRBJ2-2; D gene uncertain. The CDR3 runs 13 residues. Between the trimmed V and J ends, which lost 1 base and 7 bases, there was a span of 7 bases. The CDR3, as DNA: TGTGCCAGCAGTTTAGTAAGGAGCGGGGAGCTGTTTTTT. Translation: CASSLVRSGELFF.

The CDR3 loop reads CASSPGLAGGSYNEQFF. The CDR3 DNA reads TGTGCCAGCAGTCCAGGACTAGCGGGGGGTTCCTACAATGAGCAGTTCTTC. V usage is TRBV6-6 and J usage is TRBJ2-1; 14 positions match TRBD2. Germline-derived CDR1 and CDR2 are MNHNY and SVGAGI (reference sequence). The junction had 4 bases not matched to a gene; V was cut back by 5 bases and J by 1 base. The CDR3 sequence is 17 residues long.

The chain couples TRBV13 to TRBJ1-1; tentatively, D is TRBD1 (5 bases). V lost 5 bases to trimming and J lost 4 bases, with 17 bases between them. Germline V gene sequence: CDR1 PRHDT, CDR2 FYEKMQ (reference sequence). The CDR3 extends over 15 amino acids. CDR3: CASSRDPGVATEAFF. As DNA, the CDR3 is TGTGCCAGCAGCAGGGACCCGGGGGTGGCCACTGAAGCTTTCTTT.

The CDR3, as DNA: TGTGCAAGTCGCTTAGAATGGGGCCCAGGGGACTATGGCTACACCTTC. It specifies CASRLEWGPGDYGYTF. The chain couples TRBV12-2 to TRBJ1-2; the tabulated D call, TRBD1, remains unverified against the DNA. TRBV12-2 is termed a pseudogene. There are 16 residues in the CDR3.

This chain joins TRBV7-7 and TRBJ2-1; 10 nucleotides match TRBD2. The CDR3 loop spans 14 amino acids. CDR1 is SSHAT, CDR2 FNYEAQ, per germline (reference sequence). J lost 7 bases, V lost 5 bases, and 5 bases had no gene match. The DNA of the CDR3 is TGTGCCAGCAGCCCTAGCGGGAGCCAAAATGAGCAGTTCTTC. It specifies CASSPSGSQNEQFF.

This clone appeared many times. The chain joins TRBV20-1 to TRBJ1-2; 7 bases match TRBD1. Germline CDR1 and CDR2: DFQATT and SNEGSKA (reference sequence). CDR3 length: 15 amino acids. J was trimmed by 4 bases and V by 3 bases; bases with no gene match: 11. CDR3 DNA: TGCAGTGCTAGTTCCCCGGGACAGACGTCCTATGGCTACACCTTC. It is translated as CSASSPGQTSYGYTF.

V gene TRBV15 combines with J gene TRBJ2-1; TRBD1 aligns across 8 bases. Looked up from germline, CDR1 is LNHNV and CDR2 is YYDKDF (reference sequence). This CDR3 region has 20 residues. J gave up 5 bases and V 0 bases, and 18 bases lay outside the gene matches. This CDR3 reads CATSRDPGLFLQGADNEQFF. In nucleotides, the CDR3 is TGTGCCACCAGCAGAGACCCCGGCCTTTTTTTGCAGGGGGCAGACAATGAGCAGTTCTTC. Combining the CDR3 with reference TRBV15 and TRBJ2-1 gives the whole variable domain DAMVIQNPRYQVTQFGKPVTLSCSQTLNHNVMYWYQQKSSQAPKLLFHYYDKDFNNEADTPDNFQSRRPNTSFCFLDIRSPGLGDTAMYLCATSRDPGLFLQGADNEQFFGPGTRLTVL.

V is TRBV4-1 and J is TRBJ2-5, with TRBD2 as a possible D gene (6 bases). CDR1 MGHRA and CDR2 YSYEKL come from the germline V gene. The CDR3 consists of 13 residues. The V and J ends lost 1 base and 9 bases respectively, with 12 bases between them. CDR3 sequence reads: CASSQVGREAQYF. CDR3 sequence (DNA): TGCGCCAGCAGCCAAGTAGGAAGGGAGGCCCAGTACTTC.

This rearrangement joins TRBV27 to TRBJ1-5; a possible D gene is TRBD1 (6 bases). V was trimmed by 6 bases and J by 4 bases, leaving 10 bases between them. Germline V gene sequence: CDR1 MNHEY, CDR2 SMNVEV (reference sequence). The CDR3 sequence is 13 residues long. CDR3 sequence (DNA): TGTGCCAGCAGGATTACAGGGAATCAGCCCCAGCATTTT. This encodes CASRITGNQPQHF.

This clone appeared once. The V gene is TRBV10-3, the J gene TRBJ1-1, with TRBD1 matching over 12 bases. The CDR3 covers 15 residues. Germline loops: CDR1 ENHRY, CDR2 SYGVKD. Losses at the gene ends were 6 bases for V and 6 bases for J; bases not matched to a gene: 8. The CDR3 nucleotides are TGTGCCATCAGAGGCGACCGGGACAGGGGGCCTGAAGCTTTCTTT. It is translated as CAIRGDRDRGPEAFF.

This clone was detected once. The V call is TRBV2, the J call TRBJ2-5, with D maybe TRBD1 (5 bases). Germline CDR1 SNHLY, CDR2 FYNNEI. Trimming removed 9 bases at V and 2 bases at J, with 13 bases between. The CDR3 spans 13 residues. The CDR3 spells CASRTLPQETQYF. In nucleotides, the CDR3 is TGTGCCAGTAGGACACTCCCGCAAGAGACCCAGTACTTC.

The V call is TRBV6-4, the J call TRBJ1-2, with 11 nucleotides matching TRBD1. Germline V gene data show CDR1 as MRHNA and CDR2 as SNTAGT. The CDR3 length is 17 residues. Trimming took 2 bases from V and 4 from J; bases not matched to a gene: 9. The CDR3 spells CASSDRPRTGGLYGYTF. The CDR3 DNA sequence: TGTGCCAGCAGTGACCGGCCGCGGACAGGGGGCCTCTATGGCTACACCTTC.

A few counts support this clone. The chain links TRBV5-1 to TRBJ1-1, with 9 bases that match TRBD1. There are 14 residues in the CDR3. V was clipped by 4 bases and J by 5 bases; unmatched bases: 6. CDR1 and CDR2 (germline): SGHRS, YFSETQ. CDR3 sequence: CASSPRDRATEAFF. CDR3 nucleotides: TGCGCCAGCAGCCCAAGGGACAGGGCAACTGAAGCTTTCTTT.

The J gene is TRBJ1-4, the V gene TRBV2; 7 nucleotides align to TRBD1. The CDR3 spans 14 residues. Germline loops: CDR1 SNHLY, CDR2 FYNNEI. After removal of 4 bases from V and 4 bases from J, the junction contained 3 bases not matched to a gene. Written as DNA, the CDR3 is TGTGCCAGCAGTGCAGGACAGGATAATGAAAAACTGTTTTTT. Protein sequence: CASSAGQDNEKLFF.

Here the CDR3 reads CASSRDGLAGADTQYF. CDR3 coding DNA: TGCGCCAGCAGCCGGGATGGACTAGCGGGGGCAGATACGCAGTATTTT. The chain links TRBV5-1 to TRBJ2-3; 13 nucleotides align to TRBD2. The CDR3 spans 16 residues. Germline CDR1 is SGHRS and CDR2 is YFSETQ. V shed 4 bases, J shed 4 bases, and the junction held 6 bases outside the gene matches. Looking up the rest from reference TRBV5-1 and TRBJ2-3 gives the full variable domain: KAGVTQTPRYLIKTRGQQVTLSCSPISGHRSVSWYQQTPGQGLQFLFEYFSETQRNKGNFPGRFSGRQFSNSRSEMNVSTLELGDSALYLCASSRDGLAGADTQYFGPGTRLTVL.

In nucleotides, the CDR3 is TGTGCCAGCAGCGGGACAAACTACGAGCAGTACTTC. As protein: CASSGTNYEQYF. The V and J genes are TRBV11-2 and TRBJ2-7; maybe TRBD1 (6 bases). CDR3 length: 12 amino acids. Germline V gives CDR1 SGHAT, CDR2 FQNNGV. The V and J ends lost 5 bases and 3 bases respectively, with 8 bases between them.

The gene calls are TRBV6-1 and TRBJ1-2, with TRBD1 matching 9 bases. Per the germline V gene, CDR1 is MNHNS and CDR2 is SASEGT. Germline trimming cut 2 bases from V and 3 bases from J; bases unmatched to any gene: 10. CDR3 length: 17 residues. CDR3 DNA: TGTGCCAGCAGTGAACCGGGACAGGGTGCGGTAGACTATGGCTACACCTTC. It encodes CASSEPGQGAVDYGYTF.

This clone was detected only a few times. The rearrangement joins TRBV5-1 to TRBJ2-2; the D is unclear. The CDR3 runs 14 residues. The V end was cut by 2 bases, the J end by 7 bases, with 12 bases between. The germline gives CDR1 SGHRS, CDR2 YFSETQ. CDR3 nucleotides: TGCGCCAGCAGCTTTGAGCACCCTCGCGGGGAGCTGTTTTTT. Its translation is CASSFEHPRGELFF.